The text below deals with one TCR beta chain. How the authors handled the data: From reference gene primer amplification, estimates of nucleated cell counts were derived. Only in-frame clones appear in the TCRdb table, and some are missing; sequencing was by immunoSEQ multiplex PCR. V and J calls and clone size follow that table, whereas D and trimming were derived from the DNA. The sample has 320,000 or so clones; roughly 85% are singletons. These data originate in a study of blood T cell repertoires in COVID-19. Turning to the study itself: The samples span acute and convalescent COVID-19 from the United States, Italy and Spain. The cDNA or gDNA used as material had been derived from T cells, B-cell-depleted T cells, or PBMCs.

Germline lookup yields CDR1 SGHTA and CDR2 FQGNSA. The V segment lost 5 bases and the J segment 5 bases; nucleotides outside the gene matches: 3. The length of the CDR3 is 14 residues. Contact with a PCR-confirmed or clinician-diagnosed COVID-19 case occurred within 2 weeks of entry. The sequence derives from a woman aged 30 to 39 who had been exposed to COVID-19. V gene TRBV7-2 combines with J gene TRBJ1-4, with 9 positions matching TRBD1. The specimen sequenced was PBMCs or T cells enriched from blood (not recorded which). The CDR3 coding sequence is TGTGCCAGCAGCCCAGACAGGGGGAATGAAAAACTGTTTTTT. Amino acid sequence: CASSPDRGNEKLFF.